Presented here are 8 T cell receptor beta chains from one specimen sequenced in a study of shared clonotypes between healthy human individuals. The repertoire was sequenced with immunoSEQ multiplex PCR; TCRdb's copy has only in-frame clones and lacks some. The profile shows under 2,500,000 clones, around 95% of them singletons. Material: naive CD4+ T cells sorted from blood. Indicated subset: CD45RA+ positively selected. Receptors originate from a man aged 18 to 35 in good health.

Here the CDR3 DNA reads TGCAGCGGCGCCACAGGGACTGAAGCTTTCTTT. Protein product: CSGATGTEAFF. The chain joins TRBV29-1 to TRBJ1-1; weak D call: TRBD1 (6 bases). The CDR3 has 11 residues. CDR1 is SQVTM and CDR2 is ANQGSEA in the germline V gene. Trimming stripped 7 bases from V and 5 bases from J, with 11 bases between.

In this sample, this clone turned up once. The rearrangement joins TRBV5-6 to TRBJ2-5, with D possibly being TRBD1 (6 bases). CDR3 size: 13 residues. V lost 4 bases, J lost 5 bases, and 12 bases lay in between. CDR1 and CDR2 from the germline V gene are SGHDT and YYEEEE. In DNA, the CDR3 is TGTGCCAGCAGCCCCAGGGGTTGGGAGACCCAGTACTTC. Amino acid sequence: CASSPRGWETQYF.

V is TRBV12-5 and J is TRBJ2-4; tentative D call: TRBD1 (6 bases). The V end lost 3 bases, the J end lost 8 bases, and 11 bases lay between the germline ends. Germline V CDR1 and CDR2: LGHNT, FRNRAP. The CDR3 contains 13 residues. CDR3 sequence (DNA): TGTGCTAGTGGTTTCTCAGGGGTGGACATTCAGTACTTC. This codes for CASGFSGVDIQYF.

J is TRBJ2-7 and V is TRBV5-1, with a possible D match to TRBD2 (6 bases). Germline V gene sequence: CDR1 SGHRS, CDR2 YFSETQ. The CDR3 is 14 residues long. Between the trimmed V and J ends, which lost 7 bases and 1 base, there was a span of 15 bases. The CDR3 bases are TGCGCCAGCCGGGCGGGGCAGGGATCCTACGAGCAGTACTTC. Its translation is CASRAGQGSYEQYF.

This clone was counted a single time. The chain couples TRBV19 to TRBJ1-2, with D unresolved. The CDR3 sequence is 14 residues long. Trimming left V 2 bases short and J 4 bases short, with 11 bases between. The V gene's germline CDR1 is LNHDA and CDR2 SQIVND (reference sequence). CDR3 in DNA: TGTGCCAGTAGTATACGGGGAGTTCTCTATGGCTACACCTTC. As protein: CASSIRGVLYGYTF.

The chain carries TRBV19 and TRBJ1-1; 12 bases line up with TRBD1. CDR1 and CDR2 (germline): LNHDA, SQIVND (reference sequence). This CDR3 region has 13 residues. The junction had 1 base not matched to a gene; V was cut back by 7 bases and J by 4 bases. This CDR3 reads CASKGQGATEAFF. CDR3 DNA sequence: TGTGCCAGTAAGGGACAGGGGGCCACTGAAGCTTTCTTT.

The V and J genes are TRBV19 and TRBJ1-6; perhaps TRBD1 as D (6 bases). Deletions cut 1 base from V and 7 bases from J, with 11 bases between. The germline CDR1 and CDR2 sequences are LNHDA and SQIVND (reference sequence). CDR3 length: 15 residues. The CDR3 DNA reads TGTGCCAGTAGTATAGGGGGGACACCCAATTCACCCCTCCACTTT. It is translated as CASSIGGTPNSPLHF.

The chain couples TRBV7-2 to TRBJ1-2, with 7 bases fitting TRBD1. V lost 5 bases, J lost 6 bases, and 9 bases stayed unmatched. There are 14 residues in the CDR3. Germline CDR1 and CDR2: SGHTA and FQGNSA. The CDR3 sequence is CASSPRQGGDGYTF. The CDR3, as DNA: TGTGCCAGCAGCCCGAGACAGGGTGGGGATGGCTACACCTTC.